This TCR beta chain was recorded in a study of siplizumab effects on memory and regulatory T cells. Concerning this clone: Its target is unknown.

The method was immunoSEQ multiplex PCR; TCRdb's version includes in-frame clones alone and lacks a portion of them. The table includes about 87,000 clones, just under 90% detected once. The V gene end was trimmed by 4 bases and the J gene end by 4 bases; junction bases not matched to a gene: 5. CDR1 and CDR2 (germline): SGHDT, YYEEEE. This CDR3 has 16 amino acids. The study's findings and limits: Roughly 75-95% of dividing CD4+ or CD8+ clones were without an attributable naive or memory phenotype. The alloresponse seemed to draw substantially on naive T cells, which appeared more diverse than memory cells.

This TCR came from a human donor in good health. The chain has TRBV5-6 and TRBJ2-1; 13 bases map to TRBD2. What was sequenced was CD4+ T cells sorted from blood. CDR3 nucleotide sequence: TGTGCCAGCAGCGAACCACTAGCGGGAGGGTACAATGAGCAGTTCTTC. This encodes CASSEPLAGGYNEQFF.